This T cell receptor beta chain appears in the sequencing data of a study of blood T cell repertoires in COVID-19. Germline loops: CDR1 SGHNT, CDR2 YENEEA. This CDR3 contains 14 residues. V was trimmed by 1 base and J by 0 bases, leaving 6 bases between them. Assay: immunoSEQ multiplex PCR; the TCRdb copy retains only in-frame clones and omits some. Of about 50,000 clones in the sample, 86% were seen once. This chain uses TRBV11-3 with TRBJ2-5; D remains ambiguous. The origin of this receptor is a woman of 80 years or more with COVID-19, enrolled during active disease. The sample comprised peripheral blood. CDR3 in amino acids: CASSLGNNQETQYF. The CDR3 nucleotides read TGTGCCAGCAGCTTAGGTAACAACCAAGAGACCCAGTACTTC.